This T cell receptor beta chain stems from a study of Tregs in tolerant kidney transplant recipients. Turning to the study itself: The nonmyeloablative bone marrow transplants came from related graft donors, with transient mixed chimerism. General study results and limits: The small number of patients limits these findings pending further validation.

Measured with immunoSEQ multiplex PCR; TCRdb has only the in-frame clones, and not every one. This table lists 50,000 or so clones. Concerning this clone: Its antigen is still unknown.

The specimen comprised CD4+ T cells from blood, sampled before the transplant. This receptor was taken from a human donor who received a combined kidney and bone marrow transplant.

The CDR3 loop reads CSATHGQGRDEKLFF. Incomplete CDR3 DNA: TGCAGTGCTACTCATGGACAGGGCAGGGATGAAAAA. The chain links TRBV20-1 to TRBJ1-4; TRBD1 agrees at 8 bases. The missing CDR3 end, 3 residues past where the read stops, is filled in from the germline J gene. The germline CDR1 and CDR2 sequences are DFQATT and SNEGSKA (reference sequence). The J segment lost 6 bases and the V segment lost 4 bases, leaving 10 bases of the junction unmatched. CDR3 length: 15 residues.